The 3 T cell receptor beta chains presented below share a single source sample, sequenced in a study of blood T cell repertoires in COVID-19. Clones were sequenced by immunoSEQ multiplex PCR, and TCRdb holds only the in-frame ones, with some missing. The table shows around 150,000 clones, with around 87% occurring only once. Sequencing input: peripheral blood. Receptor source: a woman in her fifties or sixties with active or convalescent COVID-19.

The chain employs TRBV6-5 and TRBJ2-4, with 11 bases matching TRBD1. V shed 0 bases, J shed 8 bases, and the junction held 6 bases outside the gene matches. CDR3 length: 16 residues. Germline V gene lookup returns CDR1 MNHEY and CDR2 SVGAGI. The CDR3 spells CASSYSVGQGVHIQYF. CDR3 sequence (DNA): TGTGCCAGCAGTTACTCGGTGGGACAGGGGGTTCACATTCAGTACTTC.

V gene TRBV5-1 combines with J gene TRBJ2-5; D possibly corresponds to TRBD1 (5 bases). This CDR3 contains 14 residues. Looked up from germline, CDR1 is SGHRS and CDR2 is YFSETQ. The V end was cut by 5 bases, the J end by 1 base, with 12 bases between. The DNA for the CDR3 is TGCGCCAGCAGGCAGGGCCGGACCCAAGAGACCCAGTACTTC. Encoded protein: CASRQGRTQETQYF.

The genes are TRBV2 and TRBJ1-3; D gene unclear. Germline CDR1 reads SNHLY; CDR2 reads FYNNEI. The V gene lost 5 bases and the J gene lost 0 bases, with 14 bases spanning the gap. The CDR3 is 16 amino acids. DNA for the CDR3: TGTGCCAGCAGTAGAGGAGATCGGGTCTCTGGAAACACCATATATTTT. It is translated as CASSRGDRVSGNTIYF.